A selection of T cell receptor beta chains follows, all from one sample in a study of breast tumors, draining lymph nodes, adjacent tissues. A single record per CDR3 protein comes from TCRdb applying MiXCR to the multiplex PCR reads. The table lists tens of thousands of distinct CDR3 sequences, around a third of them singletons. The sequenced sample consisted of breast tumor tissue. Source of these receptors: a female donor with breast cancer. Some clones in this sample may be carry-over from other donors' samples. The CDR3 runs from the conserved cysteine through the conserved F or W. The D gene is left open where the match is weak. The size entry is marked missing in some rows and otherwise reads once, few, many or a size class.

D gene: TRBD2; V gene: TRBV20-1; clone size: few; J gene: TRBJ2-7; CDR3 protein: CSARKREFEQYF; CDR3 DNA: TGCAGTGCTAGGAAGCGGGAGTTCGAGCAGTACTTC
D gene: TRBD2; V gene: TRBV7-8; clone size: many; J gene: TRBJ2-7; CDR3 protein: CASSTKIAGVAHLLAYEQYF; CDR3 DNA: TGTGCCAGCAGCACTAAAATAGCGGGGGTGGCCCACCTACTCGCCTACGAGCAGTACTTC
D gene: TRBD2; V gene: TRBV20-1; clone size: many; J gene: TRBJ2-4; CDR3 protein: CSARGLAGGAKNIQYF; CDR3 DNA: TGCAGTGCTAGGGGACTAGCGGGGGGGGCCAAAAACATTCAGTACTTC
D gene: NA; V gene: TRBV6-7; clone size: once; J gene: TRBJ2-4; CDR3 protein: CASSRFNRVGFKNIQYF; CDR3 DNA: TGTGCCAGCAGCCGTTTCAACCGAGTCGGTTTCAAAAACATTCAGTACTTC
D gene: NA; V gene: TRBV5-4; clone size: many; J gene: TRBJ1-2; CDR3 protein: CASSHQGTSYGYTF; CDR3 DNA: TGTGCCAGCAGCCACCAGGGGACTTCCTATGGCTACACCTTC
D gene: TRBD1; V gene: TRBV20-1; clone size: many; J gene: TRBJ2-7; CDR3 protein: CSARGDRGYEQYF; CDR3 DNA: TGCAGTGCTAGAGGGGACAGGGGCTACGAGCAGTACTTC
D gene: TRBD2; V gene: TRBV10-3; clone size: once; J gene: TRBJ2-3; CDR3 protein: CAIGGAGASTDTQYF; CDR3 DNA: TGTGCCATCGGCGGAGCGGGAGCCAGCACAGATACGCAGTATTTT
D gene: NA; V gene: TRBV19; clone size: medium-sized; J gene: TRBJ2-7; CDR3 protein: CASSMSRGYEQYF; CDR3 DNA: TGTGCCAGTAGTATGAGCAGGGGCTACGAGCAGTACTTC
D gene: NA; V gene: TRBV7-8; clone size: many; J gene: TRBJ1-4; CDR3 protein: CASSPQMNEKLFF; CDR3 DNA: TGTGCCAGCAGCCCTCAGATGAACGAAAAACTGTTTTTT
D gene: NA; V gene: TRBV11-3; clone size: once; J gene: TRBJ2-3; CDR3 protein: CASSLRSTDTQYF; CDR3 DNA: TGTGCCAGCAGCTTAAGATCCACAGATACGCAGTATTTT
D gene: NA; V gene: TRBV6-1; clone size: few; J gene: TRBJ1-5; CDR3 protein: CASRNSENQPQHF; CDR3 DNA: TGTGCCAGCAGAAACTCGGAGAATCAGCCCCAGCATTTT
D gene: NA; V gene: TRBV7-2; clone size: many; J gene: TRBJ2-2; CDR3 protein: CASSLDRGSATGELFF; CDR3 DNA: TGTGCCAGCAGCTTAGACCGGGGAAGTGCCACCGGGGAGCTGTTTTTT
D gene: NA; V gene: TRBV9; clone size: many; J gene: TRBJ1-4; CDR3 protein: CASSPNDNNEKLFF; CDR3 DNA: TGTGCCAGCAGCCCTAATGATAATAATGAAAAACTGTTTTTT
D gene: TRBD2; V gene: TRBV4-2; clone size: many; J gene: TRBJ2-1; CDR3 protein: CASSQGSGRGDNEQFF; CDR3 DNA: TGTGCCAGCAGCCAAGGGAGCGGGAGGGGCGACAATGAGCAGTTCTTC
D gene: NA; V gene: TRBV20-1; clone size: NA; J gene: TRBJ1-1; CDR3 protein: CSAPRGGGREAFF; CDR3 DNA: TGCAGTGCTCCTAGGGGGGGGGGACGCGAAGCTTTCTTT
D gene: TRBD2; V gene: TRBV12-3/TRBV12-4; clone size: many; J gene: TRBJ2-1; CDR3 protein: CASTPSGATYNEQFF; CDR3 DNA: TGTGCCAGCACCCCAAGCGGGGCCACCTACAATGAGCAGTTCTTC
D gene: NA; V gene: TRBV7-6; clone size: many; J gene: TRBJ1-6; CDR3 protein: CASSLGERNSPLHF; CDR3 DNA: TGTGCCAGCAGCTTAGGGGAGCGGAATTCACCCCTCCACTTT
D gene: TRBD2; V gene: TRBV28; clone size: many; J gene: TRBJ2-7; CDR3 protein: CASSLSGMGYEQYF; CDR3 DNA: TGTGCCAGCAGCCTTAGCGGGATGGGGTACGAGCAGTACTTC
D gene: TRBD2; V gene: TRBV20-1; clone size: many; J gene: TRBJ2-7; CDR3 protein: CSARDGGGRGGYEQYF; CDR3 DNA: TGCAGTGCTAGAGATGGTGGCGGGAGAGGTGGGTACGAGCAGTACTTC
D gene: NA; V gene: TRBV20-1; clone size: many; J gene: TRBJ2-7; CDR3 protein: CSARLGGERIEQYF; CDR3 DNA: TGCAGTGCTAGATTGGGGGGCGAGAGGATCGAGCAGTACTTC
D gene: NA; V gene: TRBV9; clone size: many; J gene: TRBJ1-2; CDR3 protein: CASSVGQGRYGYTF; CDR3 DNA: TGTGCCAGCAGCGTAGGGCAGGGGAGGTATGGCTACACCTTC
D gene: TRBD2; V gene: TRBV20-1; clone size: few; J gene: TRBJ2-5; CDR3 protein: CSARVGGGVGETQYF; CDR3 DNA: TGCAGTGCTAGAGTGGGGGGGGGGGTTGGAGAGACCCAGTACTTC
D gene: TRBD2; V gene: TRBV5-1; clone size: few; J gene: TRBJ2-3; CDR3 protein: CASTTTSGADTQYF; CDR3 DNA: TGCGCCAGCACCACGACTAGCGGCGCAGATACGCAGTATTTT
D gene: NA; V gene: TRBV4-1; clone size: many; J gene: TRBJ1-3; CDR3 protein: CASSQGPAGNTIYF; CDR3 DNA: TGCGCCAGCAGCCAGGGCCCAGCTGGAAACACCATATATTTT
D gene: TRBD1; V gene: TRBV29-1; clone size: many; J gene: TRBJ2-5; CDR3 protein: CSVRTGGGETQYF; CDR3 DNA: TGCAGCGTGCGGACAGGGGGGGGGGAGACCCAGTACTTC
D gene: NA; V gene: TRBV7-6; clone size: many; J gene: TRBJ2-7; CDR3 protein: CASSLSPAYEQYF; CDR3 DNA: TGTGCCAGCAGCTTATCGCCAGCCTACGAGCAGTACTTC
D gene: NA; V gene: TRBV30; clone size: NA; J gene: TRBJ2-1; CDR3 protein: CAWSRAPWGNEQFF; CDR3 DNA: TGTGCCTGGAGTAGAGCCCCTTGGGGGAATGAGCAGTTCTTC
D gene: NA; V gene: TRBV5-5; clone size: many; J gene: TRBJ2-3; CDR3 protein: CASRRTGSTDTQYF; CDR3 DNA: TGTGCCAGCAGACGGACGGGCTCCACAGATACGCAGTATTTT
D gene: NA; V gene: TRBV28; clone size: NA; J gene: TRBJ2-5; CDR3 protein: CASSSPRVDQETQYF; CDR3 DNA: TGTGCCAGCAGTTCTCCCAGGGTGGATCAAGAGACCCAGTACTTC
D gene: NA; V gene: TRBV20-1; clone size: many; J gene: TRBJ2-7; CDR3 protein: CSAKGGVDEQYF; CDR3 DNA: TGCAGTGCCAAAGGTGGGGTAGACGAGCAGTACTTC
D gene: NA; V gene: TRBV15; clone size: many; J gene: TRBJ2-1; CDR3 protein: CATSRVSGGPDEQFF; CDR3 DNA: TGTGCCACCAGCAGAGTATCTGGGGGGCCCGATGAGCAGTTCTTC
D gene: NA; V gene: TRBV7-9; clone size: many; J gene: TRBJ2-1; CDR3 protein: CASSLIGASSYNEQFF; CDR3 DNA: TGTGCCAGCAGCTTAATTGGAGCGAGCTCCTACAATGAGCAGTTCTTC
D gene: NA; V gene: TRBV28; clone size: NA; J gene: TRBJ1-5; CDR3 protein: CASSFRGPGNQPQHF; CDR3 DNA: TGTGCCAGCAGTTTCCGAGGGCCCGGCAATCAGCCCCAGCATTTT
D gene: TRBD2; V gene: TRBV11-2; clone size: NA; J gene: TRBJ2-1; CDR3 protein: CASSSGLASNEQFF; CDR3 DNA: TGTGCCAGCAGCTCGGGACTAGCGAGTAATGAGCAGTTCTTC
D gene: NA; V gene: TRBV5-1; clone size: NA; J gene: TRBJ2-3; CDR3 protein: CASRILTGESDTQYF; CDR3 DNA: TGCGCCAGCAGGATTTTAACAGGCGAATCAGATACGCAGTATTTT
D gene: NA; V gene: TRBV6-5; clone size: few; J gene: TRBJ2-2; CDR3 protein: CASRTRGDTGELFF; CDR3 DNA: TGTGCCAGCAGAACCAGGGGAGACACCGGGGAGCTGTTTTTT
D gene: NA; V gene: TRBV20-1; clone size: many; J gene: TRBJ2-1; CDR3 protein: CSARAHSGYNEQFF; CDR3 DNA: TGCAGTGCTAGAGCTCATAGCGGATACAATGAGCAGTTCTTC
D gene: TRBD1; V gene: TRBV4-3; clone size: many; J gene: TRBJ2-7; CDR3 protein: CASSQDRDRQYF; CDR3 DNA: TGCGCCAGCAGCCAAGACAGGGACAGGCAGTACTTC
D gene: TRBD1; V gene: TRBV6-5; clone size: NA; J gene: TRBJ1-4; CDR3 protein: CASRPDRGREKLFF; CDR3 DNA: TGTGCCAGCAGACCAGACAGGGGCCGGGAAAAACTGTTTTTT
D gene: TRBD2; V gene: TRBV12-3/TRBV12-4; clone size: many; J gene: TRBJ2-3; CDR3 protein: CASSLTSGAGADTQYF; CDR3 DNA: TGTGCCAGCAGTTTAACGAGCGGGGCCGGGGCAGATACGCAGTATTTT
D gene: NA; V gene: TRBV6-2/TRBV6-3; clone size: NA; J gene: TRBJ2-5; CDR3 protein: CASRPRQGYQETQYF; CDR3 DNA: TGTGCCAGCAGACCCCGGCAGGGCTACCAAGAGACCCAGTACTTC
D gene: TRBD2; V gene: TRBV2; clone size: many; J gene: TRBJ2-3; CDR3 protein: CASSDSGRATDTQYF; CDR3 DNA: TGTGCCAGCAGTGATAGCGGGAGGGCCACAGATACGCAGTATTTT
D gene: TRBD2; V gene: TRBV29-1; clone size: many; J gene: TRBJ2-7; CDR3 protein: CSVRKREEHEQYF; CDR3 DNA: TGCAGCGTGAGGAAGCGGGAGGAGCACGAGCAGTACTTC
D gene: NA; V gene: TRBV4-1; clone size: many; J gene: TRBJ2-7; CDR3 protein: CASSQARSDSYEQYF; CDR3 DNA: TGCGCCAGCAGCCAAGCGCGCAGTGACTCCTACGAGCAGTACTTC
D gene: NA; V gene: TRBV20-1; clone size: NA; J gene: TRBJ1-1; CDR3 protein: CSARASGGVNTEAFF; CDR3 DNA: TGCAGTGCTAGAGCCTCGGGGGGGGTGAACACTGAAGCTTTCTTT
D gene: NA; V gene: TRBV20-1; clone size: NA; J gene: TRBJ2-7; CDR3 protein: CSARDTQAGYEQYF; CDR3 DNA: TGCAGTGCTAGAGATACACAGGCAGGTTACGAGCAGTACTTC
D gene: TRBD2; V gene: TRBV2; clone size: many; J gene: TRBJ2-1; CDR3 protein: CASSETSGVYNEQFF; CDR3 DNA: TGTGCCAGCAGTGAGACTAGCGGGGTCTACAATGAGCAGTTCTTC
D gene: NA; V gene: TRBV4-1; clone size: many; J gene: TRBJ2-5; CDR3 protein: CASSQGTRGGTQYF; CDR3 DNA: TGCGCCAGCAGCCAAGGGACACGCGGCGGGACCCAGTACTTC
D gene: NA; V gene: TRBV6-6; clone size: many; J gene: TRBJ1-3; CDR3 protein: CASSDGGSGNTIYF; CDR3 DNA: TGTGCCAGCAGTGACGGTGGCTCTGGAAACACCATATATTTT
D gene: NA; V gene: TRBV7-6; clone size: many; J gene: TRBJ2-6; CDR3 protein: CASSLVGASGANVLTF; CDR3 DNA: TGTGCCAGCAGCTTAGTCGGTGCATCTGGGGCCAACGTCCTGACTTTC
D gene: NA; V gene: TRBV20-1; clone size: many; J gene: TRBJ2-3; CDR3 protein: CSASTSTDTQYF; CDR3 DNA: TGCAGTGCTAGTACCTCTACAGATACGCAGTATTTT
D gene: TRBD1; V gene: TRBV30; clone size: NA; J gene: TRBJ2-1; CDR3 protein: CAWSLQGQGEQFF; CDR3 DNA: TGTGCCTGGAGTCTACAGGGACAGGGTGAGCAGTTCTTC
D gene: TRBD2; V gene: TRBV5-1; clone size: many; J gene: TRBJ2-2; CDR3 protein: CASSPGGGDTGELFF; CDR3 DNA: TGCGCCAGCAGTCCCGGGGGGGGCGACACCGGGGAGCTGTTTTTT
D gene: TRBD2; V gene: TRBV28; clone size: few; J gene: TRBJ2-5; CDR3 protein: CASTPAGVQETQYF; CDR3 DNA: TGTGCCAGCACACCAGCGGGAGTACAAGAGACCCAGTACTTC
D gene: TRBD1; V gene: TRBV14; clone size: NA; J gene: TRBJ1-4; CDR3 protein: CTSSQSDRVTEKLFF; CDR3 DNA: TGTACCAGCAGCCAATCGGACAGGGTGACGGAAAAACTGTTTTTT